The 5 T cell receptor beta chains given below trace back to one sample, sequenced in a study of cytomegalovirus exposure and HLA in healthy donors. The PCR employed 60 Vbeta primers together with 13 Jbeta primers. The table came from immunoSEQ multiplex PCR; TCRdb's copy has only in-frame clones and leaves some out. This sample has 100,000 or so clones; about four fifths occur once, and the top ten carry around 2.3%. Specimen: PBMCs. These receptor sequences come from a young man in good health and CMV-seronegative.

This clone was counted once. This chain uses TRBV4-3 with TRBJ1-2; possibly TRBD1 for D (6 bases). The CDR3 totals 16 residues. CDR1 is LGHNA, CDR2 YSLEER, per germline. Trimming took 0 bases from V and 4 from J, leaving 15 bases between them. The CDR3 DNA reads as TGCGCCAGCAGCCAAGATAGGAGAGACAGGCGCTATGGCTACACCTTC. Protein: CASSQDRRDRRYGYTF.

In nucleotides, the CDR3 is TGCGCCAGCAGCTTGGAGAGGGGGCGGTGGGAGACCCAGTACTTC. It yields the protein CASSLERGRWETQYF. The chain has TRBV5-1 and TRBJ2-5; 7 bases align to TRBD1. Germline V gene lookup returns CDR1 SGHRS and CDR2 YFSETQ. The ends lost 0 bases at V and 5 bases at J; junction bases unmatched: 7. CDR3 length: 15 residues. The whole variable domain, remainder taken from reference TRBV5-1 and TRBJ2-5, is KAGVTQTPRYLIKTRGQQVTLSCSPISGHRSVSWYQQTPGQGLQFLFEYFSETQRNKGNFPGRFSGRQFSNSRSEMNVSTLELGDSALYLCASSLERGRWETQYFGPGTRLLVL.

CDR3 sequence (DNA): TGTGCCAGCAGTTTGGGACACGTCTACGAGCAGTACTTC. This sequence encodes CASSLGHVYEQYF. This chain uses TRBV6-1 with TRBJ2-7, with TRBD1 as a possible D gene (6 bases). CDR3 length equals 13 residues. Germline CDR1 MNHNS, CDR2 SASEGT. With 5 bases removed from V and 3 bases from J, the gap between germline ends came to 11 bases.

Notes on this clone: The sample carries other DNA sequences with the same CDR3. This rearrangement joins TRBV18 to TRBJ2-7, with 8 bases fitting TRBD1. From germline, CDR1 is KGHSH and CDR2 LQKENI. V trimming: 1 base; J trimming: 2 bases; junction bases outside the gene matches: 4. The CDR3 has 15 amino acids. DNA for the CDR3: TGTGCCAGCTCACCACGACAGGGGTCCACCTACGAGCAGTACTTC. This gives the protein CASSPRQGSTYEQYF.

The J gene is TRBJ2-7, the V gene TRBV28; D may be TRBD2 (6 bases). The CDR3 is 19 residues long. Between the trimmed V and J ends, which lost 5 bases and 3 bases, there was a span of 29 bases. Looked up from germline, CDR1 is MDHEN and CDR2 is SYDVKM. DNA of the CDR3: TGTGCCAGCAGTCCCCATTCCACTAGCCGCCACCCCGGGTACTACGAGCAGTACTTC. Protein: CASSPHSTSRHPGYYEQYF.